The 15 T cell receptor beta chains given below trace back to one sample, sequenced in a study of blood T cell repertoires in COVID-19. Some clones are missing from TCRdb's copy, which holds only in-frame ones; the method was immunoSEQ multiplex PCR. This sample has around 170,000 clones; 88% occur once, and the top ten carry roughly 25%. The sample consisted of peripheral blood. These receptors were collected from a man aged 60-69 years with acute or convalescent COVID-19.

This sequence joins TRBV6-5 and TRBJ1-5; TRBD1 matches 7 bases. This CDR3 is 15 amino acids long. Germline CDR1 reads MNHEY; CDR2 reads SVGAGI. V shed 6 bases and J 6 bases; nucleotides not matched to a gene: 11. In DNA form, the CDR3 reads TGTGCCAGCAGCCCGCGACAGGGAAGGTCTCAGCCCCAGCATTTT. This translates into CASSPRQGRSQPQHF.

Only one count was recorded for this clone. The chain recombines TRBV29-1 with TRBJ1-3; 9 bases are shared with TRBD1. J was trimmed by 3 bases and V by 5 bases; bases with no gene match: 5. The CDR3 spans 14 residues. Per germline, CDR1 SQVTM and CDR2 ANQGSEA. The CDR3 loop is CSVKTGGIGNTIYF. Written as DNA, the CDR3 is TGCAGCGTTAAGACAGGGGGAATTGGAAACACCATATATTTT.

This rearrangement joins TRBV19 to TRBJ2-3; D ambiguous. Germline CDR1 is LNHDA and CDR2 is SQIVND (reference sequence). V dropped 4 bases and J dropped 3 bases, with 11 bases sitting between them. This CDR3 is 14 amino acids long. Here the CDR3 reads CASSTGPETDTQYF. CDR3 DNA sequence: TGTGCCAGTAGTACTGGCCCCGAAACAGATACGCAGTATTTT.

This clone turned up a few times. The chain has TRBV27 and TRBJ2-7; D call uncertain. Germline V gives CDR1 MNHEY, CDR2 SMNVEV (reference sequence). The CDR3 consists of 16 residues. Deletions cut 2 bases from V and 5 bases from J, with 19 bases between. The CDR3: CASSLLLGTAPHEQYF. The CDR3 nucleotides are TGTGCCAGCAGTTTACTGCTGGGTACAGCCCCACACGAGCAGTACTTC.

There are many counts of this clone. The chain joins TRBV4-1 to TRBJ1-5; D might be TRBD1 (5 bases). The CDR3 contains 16 residues. V lost 0 bases, J lost 2 bases, and 11 bases lay in between. From germline, CDR1 is MGHRA and CDR2 YSYEKL. CDR3 loop: CASSQDGGVRNQPQHF. The CDR3 DNA reads TGCGCCAGCAGCCAAGATGGGGGGGTGCGCAATCAGCCCCAGCATTTT.

The V call is TRBV19, the J call TRBJ1-1; 8 positions agree with TRBD1. V dropped 2 bases and J dropped 10; count of bases not matched to a gene: 9. CDR1 is LNHDA, CDR2 SQIVND, per germline (reference sequence). CDR3 length: 14 amino acids. For the CDR3, the DNA is TGTGCCAGTAGTATATCCACAGGGGGGCCTCGAGCTTTCTTT. It yields the protein CASSISTGGPRAFF. Looking up the rest from reference TRBV19 and TRBJ1-1 gives the full variable domain: DGGITQSPKYLFRKEGQNVTLSCEQNLNHDAMYWYRQDPGQGLRLIYYSQIVNDFQKGDIAEGYSVSREKKESFPLTVTSAQKNPTAFYLCASSISTGGPRAFFGQGTRLTVV.

V gene TRBV30 combines with J gene TRBJ1-1, with D possibly matching TRBD1 (6 bases). Germline V gene sequence: CDR1 GTSNPN, CDR2 SVGIG (reference sequence). The V and J ends lost 5 bases and 1 base respectively, with 14 bases between them. This CDR3 is 14 amino acids long. CDR3: CAWGPGTQNTEAFF. CDR3 DNA: TGTGCCTGGGGTCCCGGGACACAGAACACTGAAGCTTTCTTT.

The chain recombines TRBV4-1 with TRBJ1-5; TRBD1 might be the D (6 bases). The CDR3 is 15 residues long. Trimming removed 0 bases from V and 1 base from J, with 7 bases in between. Germline loops: CDR1 MGHRA, CDR2 YSYEKL. In DNA form, the CDR3 reads TGCGCCAGCAGCCAAGACAGGGGAAGCAATCAGCCCCAGCATTTT. Residues: CASSQDRGSNQPQHF.

The V gene is TRBV10-3, the J gene TRBJ1-6, with D maybe TRBD1 (6 bases). Trimming stripped 2 bases from V and 13 bases from J, with 12 bases between. The CDR3 consists of 13 residues. The germline V gene encodes CDR1 ENHRY and CDR2 SYGVKD. CDR3 protein: CAISEAGGSPLHF. The DNA for the CDR3 is TGTGCCATCAGTGAGGCGGGGGGCTCGCCCCTCCACTTT.

The chain combines TRBV5-4 with TRBJ2-7; TRBD1 aligns across 10 bases. The CDR3 has 15 amino acids. With 4 bases clipped from V and 6 bases from J, the junction kept 10 bases outside the gene matches. Germline lookup yields CDR1 SGHNT and CDR2 YYREEE (reference sequence). The CDR3, as DNA: TGTGCCAGCAGCCTTCCCGGGACAGGGGACGGCGAGCAGTACTTC. Its protein is CASSLPGTGDGEQYF.

This chain joins TRBV11-3 and TRBJ1-1; unclear D gene. The CDR3 consists of 15 residues. The germline V and J ends were trimmed by 1 base and 4 bases, with 13 bases remaining between them. Per germline, CDR1 SGHNT and CDR2 YENEEA. The CDR3 loop reads CASSLVLGRVTEAFF. CDR3 sequence (DNA): TGTGCCAGCAGCTTAGTTCTGGGTCGGGTCACTGAAGCTTTCTTT.

The V call is TRBV6-5, the J call TRBJ2-1; perhaps TRBD1 as D (6 bases). Trimming removed 4 bases at V and 6 bases at J, with 10 bases between. This CDR3 has 13 amino acids. Germline CDR1 is MNHEY and CDR2 is SVGAGI. CDR3 region: CASSSGVGNEQFF. In nucleotides, the CDR3 is TGTGCCAGCAGTTCAGGGGTGGGCAATGAGCAGTTCTTC.

V gene TRBV7-3 combines with J gene TRBJ2-7; TRBD2 agrees at 9 bases. The V gene end was trimmed by 5 bases and the J gene end by 0 bases; junction bases not matched to a gene: 5. Per the germline V gene, CDR1 is SGHTA and CDR2 is FQGTGA. The CDR3 length is 15 residues. CDR3 sequence: CASSVLAGRSYEQYF. The CDR3, as DNA: TGTGCCAGCAGCGTACTAGCGGGCCGCTCCTACGAGCAGTACTTC.

J is TRBJ1-2 and V is TRBV24-1; perhaps TRBD1 as D (6 bases). Trimming stripped 2 bases from V and 7 bases from J, with 13 bases between. Germline assignment: CDR1 KGHDR and CDR2 SFDVKD. CDR3 length: 14 residues. The CDR3 spells CATSDYPLGGGYTF. Here the CDR3 DNA reads TGTGCCACCAGTGATTACCCCTTAGGGGGTGGCTACACCTTC.

The gene calls are TRBV6-6 and TRBJ1-2, with 8 bases that match TRBD1. The CDR3 runs 14 residues. V dropped 2 bases and J dropped 7; count of bases not matched to a gene: 6. Germline-derived CDR1 and CDR2 are MNHNY and SVGAGI (reference sequence). CDR3 coding DNA: TGTGCCAGCAGTTACCCTGGACAGGGCGGTGGCTACACCTTC. Its translation: CASSYPGQGGGYTF.